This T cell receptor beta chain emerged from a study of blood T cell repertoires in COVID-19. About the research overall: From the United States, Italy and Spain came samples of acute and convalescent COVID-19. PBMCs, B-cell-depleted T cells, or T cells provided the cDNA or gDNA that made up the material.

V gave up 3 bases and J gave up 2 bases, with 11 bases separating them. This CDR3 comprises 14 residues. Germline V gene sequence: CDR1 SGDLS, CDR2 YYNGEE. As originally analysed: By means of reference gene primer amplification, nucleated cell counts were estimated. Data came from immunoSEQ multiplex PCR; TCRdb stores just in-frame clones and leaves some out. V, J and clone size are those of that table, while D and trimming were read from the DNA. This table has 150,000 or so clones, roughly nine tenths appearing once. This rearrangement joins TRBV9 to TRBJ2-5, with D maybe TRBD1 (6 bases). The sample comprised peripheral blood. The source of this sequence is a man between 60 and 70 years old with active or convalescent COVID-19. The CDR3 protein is CASSGRTAQETQYF. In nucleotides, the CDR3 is TGTGCCAGCAGCGGCAGGACAGCACAAGAGACCCAGTACTTC.